What follows are 27 T cell receptor beta chains derived from one specimen sequenced in a study of PD-1 blockade in classical Hodgkin lymphoma. Each patient experienced a relapse that followed autologous stem cell transplantation, and brentuximab vedotin exposure varied. The repertoire was sequenced with immunoSEQ multiplex PCR; TCRdb's copy has only in-frame clones and lacks some. The table lists about 75,000 clones, about 92% of them singletons. This specimen consisted of peripheral blood mononuclear cells (PBMCs), obtained at baseline. The source of these receptors is a human donor with classical Hodgkin lymphoma.

This chain joins TRBV19 and TRBJ2-7, with D possibly TRBD2 on 5 matching bases. This CDR3 is built from 15 residues. V lost 3 bases and J lost 3, with 15 bases in between. The germline CDR1 and CDR2 sequences are LNHDA and SQIVND (reference sequence). CDR3 nucleotide sequence: TGTGCCAGTAGTATCACCCCCTCGGGAATCTACGAGCAGTACTTC. Translation gives CASSITPSGIYEQYF.

This sequence joins TRBV27 and TRBJ1-2; D not certain. V lost 3 bases and J 2 bases, leaving 10 bases between the germline ends. Per the germline V gene, CDR1 is MNHEY and CDR2 is SMNVEV (reference sequence). The CDR3 is made up of 14 amino acids. CDR3: CASSFSSGNYGYTF. As DNA, the CDR3 is TGTGCCAGCAGTTTTAGCAGCGGGAACTATGGCTACACCTTC.

Only one count was recorded for this clone. The chain employs TRBV4-2 and TRBJ2-1, with D perhaps matching TRBD1 (5 bases). With 4 bases removed from V and 3 bases from J, the gap between germline ends came to 19 bases. The CDR3 consists of 17 residues. CDR1 is LGHNA and CDR2 is YNFKEQ in the germline V gene. Here the CDR3 reads CASSPWVGQGLYNEQFF. The CDR3, as DNA: TGTGCCAGCAGCCCCTGGGTCGGGCAGGGCCTCTACAATGAGCAGTTCTTC.

The rearrangement links TRBV9 to TRBJ2-3, with D maybe TRBD2 (6 bases). The CDR3 length is 17 residues. Germline CDR1 and CDR2: SGDLS and YYNGEE. Trimming cost V 3 bases and J 2 bases, with 19 bases left between them. The CDR3 sequence is CASSATTTGLLTDTQYF. CDR3 DNA sequence: TGTGCCAGCAGCGCTACGACCACGGGACTTCTCACAGATACGCAGTATTTT.

V usage is TRBV9 and J usage is TRBJ2-7; 8 bases are a match to TRBD1. The germline V gene has CDR1 SGDLS and CDR2 YYNGEE. The CDR3 sequence is 15 residues long. The V and J ends lost 0 bases and 7 bases, in that order; junction bases with no gene match: 9. CDR3: CASSVGQGASGEQYF. Here the CDR3 DNA reads TGTGCCAGCAGCGTAGGGCAGGGGGCGTCGGGGGAGCAGTACTTC.

This chain joins TRBV6-1 and TRBJ2-7, with 10 bases aligning to TRBD2. CDR1 and CDR2 (germline): MNHNS, SASEGT. V trimming: 2 bases; J trimming: 2 bases; junction bases outside the gene matches: 6. The CDR3 consists of 16 residues. CDR3 bases: TGTGCCAGCAGTGAACAGCAAGCGGGGGGGACCTACGAGCAGTACTTC. Translating it yields CASSEQQAGGTYEQYF.

The genes are TRBV25-1 and TRBJ2-3, with 8 bases lining up with TRBD1. Germline CDR1 MGHDK, CDR2 SYGVNS. This CDR3 is built from 15 residues. With V trimmed by 8 bases and J by 0 bases, 7 bases remained unmatched. The CDR3 DNA reads as TGTGCCAGCTCGGACAGGGAAAGGAGCACAGATACGCAGTATTTT. Translating gives CASSDRERSTDTQYF.

Written as DNA, the CDR3 is TGTGCCAGCAGCCTCATGACAGGGATGTGGACCGGGGAGCTGTTTTTT. It is translated as CASSLMTGMWTGELFF. This chain links TRBV9 with TRBJ2-2; the match to TRBD1 covers 7 bases. From germline, CDR1 is SGDLS and CDR2 YYNGEE. With V trimmed by 4 bases and J by 5 bases, 11 bases remained unmatched. The CDR3 runs to 16 residues.

The chain employs TRBV7-8 and TRBJ2-5; tentatively, D is TRBD1 or TRBD2 (6 bases each). Trimming stripped 1 base from V and 0 bases from J, with 18 bases between. The CDR3 extends over 18 amino acids. Germline V gives CDR1 SGHVS, CDR2 FQNEAQ. The CDR3: CASSLDRLGGVDQETQYF. CDR3 nucleotides: TGTGCCAGCAGCTTAGACCGACTAGGGGGAGTCGACCAAGAGACCCAGTACTTC.

The genes are TRBV4-1 and TRBJ2-5; TRBD2 aligns across 9 bases. This CDR3 is 16 amino acids long. Germline CDR1 reads MGHRA; CDR2 reads YSYEKL. Germline trimming cut 1 base from V and 1 base from J; bases unmatched to any gene: 4. The CDR3 DNA reads TGCGCCAGCAGCCAAGGGCTAGCGGGGATCCAAGAGACCCAGTACTTC. It codes for CASSQGLAGIQETQYF.

The rearrangement joins TRBV27 to TRBJ2-6, with TRBD2 matching over 7 bases. Per the germline V gene, CDR1 is MNHEY and CDR2 is SMNVEV (reference sequence). The CDR3 has 22 residues. V lost 0 bases and J lost 0; bases outside the gene matches: 17. CDR3 nucleotide sequence: TGTGCCAGCAGTTTATCTAGAAGATATTTGGGAGGGCTGCCCTCTGGGGCCAACGTCCTGACTTTC. Its translation is CASSLSRRYLGGLPSGANVLTF. The full variable domain, completed using reference TRBV27 and TRBJ2-6, is EAQVTQNPRYLITVTGKKLTVTCSQNMNHEYMSWYRQDPGLGLRQIYYSMNVEVTDKGDVPEGYKVSRKEKRNFPLILESPSPNQTSLYFCASSLSRRYLGGLPSGANVLTFGAGSRLTVL.

V and J are TRBV18 and TRBJ2-7, with D possibly being TRBD1 (6 bases). Trimming stripped 0 bases from V and 0 bases from J, with 9 bases between. CDR1 and CDR2 (germline): KGHSH, LQKENI. The CDR3 is 15 residues long. The chain's CDR3 is CASSPPHRVSYEQYF. In DNA form, the CDR3 reads TGTGCCAGCTCACCACCTCACAGGGTCTCCTACGAGCAGTACTTC.

Only a few counts were recorded for this clone. CDR3 in amino acids: CASSSQAAGTEAFF. CDR3 sequence (DNA): TGTGCCAGCAGCTCTCAGGCCGCGGGCACTGAAGCTTTCTTT. The chain recombines TRBV7-2 with TRBJ1-1; no definite D call. Germline values: CDR1 SGHTA, CDR2 FQGNSA. The CDR3 spans 14 residues. The V end lost 4 bases, the J end lost 4 bases, and 13 bases lay between the germline ends.

The rearrangement links TRBV7-7 to TRBJ2-7; no clear D. Germline V gives CDR1 SSHAT, CDR2 FNYEAQ (reference sequence). The length of the CDR3 is 13 residues. V was shortened by 7 bases and J by 0 bases, with 10 bases between the two germline ends. CDR3 nucleotides: TGTGCCAGCACCCCCATTAGCTCCTACGAGCAGTACTTC. Its translation: CASTPISSYEQYF.

The genes are TRBV9 and TRBJ2-1; perhaps TRBD1 as D (6 bases). The CDR3 totals 16 residues. Germline CDR1 is SGDLS and CDR2 is YYNGEE. Trimming pared 5 bases from V and 0 bases from J, leaving 15 bases between. CDR3 coding DNA: TGTGCCAGCAGTCGAGACAGGTTCAGCTCCTACAATGAGCAGTTCTTC. This sequence encodes CASSRDRFSSYNEQFF. Filled out from reference TRBV9 and TRBJ2-1, the complete variable domain reads DSGVTQTPKHLITATGQRVTLRCSPRSGDLSVYWYQQSLDQGLQFLIQYYNGEERAKGNILERFSAQQFPDLHSELNLSSLELGDSALYFCASSRDRFSSYNEQFFGPGTRLTVL.

The J gene is TRBJ2-7, the V gene TRBV19; D is uncertain. Trimming stripped 4 bases from V and 3 bases from J, with 10 bases between. CDR1 LNHDA and CDR2 SQIVND come from the germline V gene (reference sequence). The CDR3 is 13 amino acids. This CDR3 reads CASSTGNYYEQYF. The CDR3 DNA sequence: TGTGCCAGTAGTACAGGAAACTACTACGAGCAGTACTTC.

The J gene is TRBJ2-1, the V gene TRBV19; D gene unclear. V lost 3 bases to trimming and J lost 8 bases, with 5 bases between them. Germline V lookup: CDR1 LNHDA, CDR2 SQIVND (reference sequence). The CDR3 runs 11 residues. The CDR3 nucleotides are TGTGCCAGTAGTATTTGGGATGAGCAGTTCTTC. This translates into CASSIWDEQFF. Full variable domain (rest looked up from reference TRBV19 and TRBJ2-1): DGGITQSPKYLFRKEGQNVTLSCEQNLNHDAMYWYRQDPGQGLRLIYYSQIVNDFQKGDIAEGYSVSREKKESFPLTVTSAQKNPTAFYLCASSIWDEQFFGPGTRLTVL.

V gene TRBV2 combines with J gene TRBJ1-5; 8 nucleotides agree with TRBD1. Germline CDR1 SNHLY, CDR2 FYNNEI. The CDR3 loop spans 15 amino acids. V shed 5 bases and J 1 base; nucleotides not matched to a gene: 4. CDR3 sequence reads: CASSPGQGSNQPQHF. The CDR3 nucleotides are TGTGCCAGCAGTCCCGGACAGGGAAGCAATCAGCCCCAGCATTTT.

This sequence joins TRBV11-2 and TRBJ2-7; D perhaps matches TRBD1 (6 bases). Trimming took off 5 bases at V and 4 bases at J, with 12 bases between the two ends. The CDR3 contains 13 residues. Germline loops: CDR1 SGHAT, CDR2 FQNNGV. The CDR3 DNA sequence: TGTGCCAGCAGCAGACAGGTTGGGTACGAGCAGTACTTC. It is translated as CASSRQVGYEQYF.

The J gene is TRBJ2-7, the V gene TRBV6-5, with 10 bases identical to TRBD1. The CDR3 length is 16 residues. The V segment lost 3 bases and the J segment 4 bases; nucleotides outside the gene matches: 9. Germline V gene lookup returns CDR1 MNHEY and CDR2 SVGAGI. The CDR3 region is CASSYGPGQGKYEQYF. The CDR3 DNA sequence: TGTGCCAGCAGTTATGGCCCGGGACAGGGGAAATACGAGCAGTACTTC.

The J gene is TRBJ2-5, the V gene TRBV7-8; D is possibly TRBD2 (6 bases). Germline loops: CDR1 SGHVS, CDR2 FQNEAQ. The CDR3 has 15 amino acids. Trimming took 1 base from V and 5 from J, leaving 14 bases between them. CDR3 loop: CASSLGWGDRETQYF. The CDR3 DNA reads as TGTGCCAGCAGCTTAGGGTGGGGGGATCGCGAGACCCAGTACTTC.

The rearrangement joins TRBV19 to TRBJ2-7, with TRBD2 matching 7 bases. Germline trimming cut 5 bases from V and 3 bases from J; bases unmatched to any gene: 10. CDR1 LNHDA and CDR2 SQIVND come from the germline V gene (reference sequence). This CDR3 is 15 amino acids long. The CDR3 reads CASSLELATIYEQYF. CDR3 bases: TGTGCCAGTAGTCTCGAACTAGCGACCATCTACGAGCAGTACTTC. Looking up the rest from reference TRBV19 and TRBJ2-7 gives the full variable domain: DGGITQSPKYLFRKEGQNVTLSCEQNLNHDAMYWYRQDPGQGLRLIYYSQIVNDFQKGDIAEGYSVSREKKESFPLTVTSAQKNPTAFYLCASSLELATIYEQYFGPGTRLTVT.

This sequence joins TRBV13 and TRBJ2-1, with 7 bases that match TRBD1. CDR1 and CDR2 from the germline V gene are PRHDT and FYEKMQ (reference sequence). CDR3 size: 16 residues. V lost 6 bases, J lost 2 bases, and 10 bases stayed unmatched. CDR3 amino acids: CASRLITGEPYNEQFF. The DNA for the CDR3 is TGTGCCAGCAGATTGATAACAGGGGAGCCCTACAATGAGCAGTTCTTC.

The CDR3 loop is CASSYVEGTEAFF. CDR3 DNA sequence: TGTGCCAGCAGTTACGTGGAGGGAACTGAAGCTTTCTTT. The rearrangement uses TRBV6-5 and TRBJ1-1; the D is unclear. This CDR3 is built from 13 residues. Trimming stripped 2 bases from V and 5 bases from J, with 9 bases between. CDR1 MNHEY and CDR2 SVGAGI come from the germline V gene.

The chain uses TRBV7-3 and TRBJ2-6, with TRBD1 identical over 7 bases. CDR1 SGHTA and CDR2 FQGTGA come from the germline V gene. The CDR3 extends over 17 amino acids. The V segment lost 5 bases and the J segment 1 base; nucleotides outside the gene matches: 8. This chain's CDR3 is CASSPTGDASGANVLTF. In nucleotides, the CDR3 is TGTGCCAGCAGCCCAACAGGGGATGCTTCTGGGGCCAACGTCCTGACTTTC.

This chain joins TRBV27 and TRBJ1-1; unclear D gene. Germline CDR1 MNHEY, CDR2 SMNVEV (reference sequence). V was pared by 3 bases and J by 5 bases, with 16 bases between. CDR3 length: 15 residues. CDR3 residues: CASSLSTVGRTEAFF. For the CDR3, the DNA is TGTGCCAGCAGTTTGTCTACGGTGGGAAGGACTGAAGCTTTCTTT.

Only one count was recorded for this clone. The genes are TRBV7-8 and TRBJ1-6, with no clear D. This CDR3 is 15 amino acids long. V lost 2 bases, J lost 6 bases, and 11 bases lay in between. CDR1 and CDR2 (germline): SGHVS, FQNEAQ. The CDR3 region is CASSLTAGSNSPLHF. The CDR3 DNA follows: TGTGCCAGCAGCTTAACGGCAGGTAGTAATTCACCCCTCCACTTT.